The T cell receptor beta chain under discussion was sequenced for a study of T cell responses to AZD1222 COVID-19 vaccine. On the study more broadly: Pooled together were second doses at about 4 or about 12 weeks. Overall study results and limits: The study found vaccine-associated CD4 TCRs spanning spike, dominant at 160-218 and 743-854. Two AZD1222 administrations were followed by greater Spike-specific TCR breadth and depth. Females outnumbered males among donors, who were mostly white British; clonal diversity was possibly underestimated.

The protocol was immunoSEQ multiplex PCR, while the TCRdb copy is restricted to in-frame clones and leaves out a portion. The table records about 150,000 clones, about 92% of them present only once. For this clone: Its antigen is undetermined.

This CDR3 is 13 amino acids long. This specimen was peripheral blood, taken on day 0 of AZD1222 vaccination. This receptor was obtained from an adult in good health. The chain combines TRBV12-2 with TRBJ1-1. TRBV12-2 is recorded as a pseudogene. In DNA, the CDR3 is TGTGCAAGTCGCTTGGTCGGGAACACTGAAGCTTTCTTT. The encoded protein is CASRLVGNTEAFF.